Shown below are 11 T cell receptor beta chains from a single sample sequenced in a study of graft-versus-host responses after intestinal transplantation. Using immunoSEQ multiplex PCR, the repertoire was profiled, and TCRdb retains in-frame clones only, with some absent. Of approximately 60,000 clones detected, roughly 89% appear once; the ten largest clones hold about 1.7%. Lamina propria and intraepithelial lymphocytes were released by processing graft tissue. Sequenced here: ileum tissue, sampled around 350 days after transplant. The receptor source for this set is a human patient who received an intestinal transplant, so some T cells may come from the graft donor.

This chain connects TRBV13 to TRBJ2-2; D is possibly TRBD2 (6 bases). This CDR3 contains 16 residues. The V gene's germline CDR1 is PRHDT and CDR2 FYEKMQ (reference sequence). V lost 4 bases and J lost 0, with 12 bases in between. CDR3 in amino acids: CASSSNGLTNTGELFF. The CDR3 DNA follows: TGTGCCAGCAGCTCTAATGGACTAACGAACACCGGGGAGCTGTTTTTT.

The chain couples TRBV6-1 to TRBJ2-5; D unclear. The DNA end is more similar to TRBJ2-7, so the J call may be wrong. The germline CDR1 and CDR2 sequences are MNHNS and SASEGT. CDR3 length equals 15 residues. The CDR3 nucleotides are TGTGCCAGCAGTGAAGGCGCCCCATCAGACTACGAGCAGTACTTC. Translating gives CASSEGAPSDYEQYF.

The rearrangement joins TRBV29-1 to TRBJ2-5; D is undetermined. The J call may not be correct, given that the DNA end is closer to TRBJ2-7. The CDR3 sequence is 13 residues long. The germline CDR1 and CDR2 sequences are SQVTM and ANQGSEA. CDR3 residues: CSVLSRTSYEQYF. CDR3 DNA: TGCAGCGTTTTGAGCAGGACCTCCTACGAGCAGTACTTC.

In its sample, this clone was seen once. The rearrangement joins TRBV6-1 to TRBJ2-7; TRBD1 matches 10 bases. Germline-derived CDR1 and CDR2 are MNHNS and SASEGT. The CDR3 is 14 residues long. The V segment lost 6 bases and the J segment 5 bases; nucleotides outside the gene matches: 7. CDR3 bases: TGTGCCAGCAGGTACGGGACAGGGGTCAACGAGCAGTACTTC. This sequence encodes CASRYGTGVNEQYF.

The J gene is TRBJ2-3, the V gene TRBV6-5; D gene uncertain. Germline CDR1 MNHEY, CDR2 SVGAGI. CDR3 length: 13 amino acids. The V end lost 6 bases, the J end lost 4 bases, and 11 bases lay between the germline ends. The CDR3 reads CASSRRTADTQYF. The DNA for the CDR3 is TGTGCCAGCAGCCGCCGGACGGCAGATACGCAGTATTTT.

The rearrangement joins TRBV30 to TRBJ2-7, with 12 bases lining up with TRBD1. This CDR3 has 17 amino acids. V shed 6 bases and J 5 bases; nucleotides not matched to a gene: 17. Germline V gene sequence: CDR1 GTSNPN, CDR2 SVGIG (reference sequence). The CDR3 DNA reads as TGTGCCTGTATATTTAGGGGACAGGGGGCCGGGTGGGACGAGCAGTACTTC. This codes for CACIFRGQGAGWDEQYF.

The DNA of the CDR3 is TGTGCCAGCAGCCCACAGGGCCCTCCAAGCATTATGAACACTGAAGCTTTCTTT. Translating it yields CASSPQGPPSIMNTEAFF. This chain links TRBV21-1 with TRBJ1-1; the table's D call of TRBD1 was not tested on the DNA. TRBV21-1 is shown as a pseudogene. This CDR3 comprises 18 residues.

The J gene is TRBJ2-1, the V gene TRBV2; 11 bases agree with TRBD2. Germline V gene sequence: CDR1 SNHLY, CDR2 FYNNEI. Germline trimming cut 4 bases from V and 4 bases from J; bases unmatched to any gene: 6. The CDR3 runs 16 residues. CDR3 sequence reads: CASSVRVAGGYNEQFF. CDR3 in DNA: TGTGCCAGCAGTGTCCGGGTAGCGGGGGGGTACAATGAGCAGTTCTTC.

The chain links TRBV18 to TRBJ1-5, with no clear D. V was trimmed by 2 bases and J by 2 bases, leaving 13 bases between them. This CDR3 comprises 16 residues. The V gene's germline CDR1 is KGHSH and CDR2 LQKENI. The CDR3, as DNA: TGTGCCAGCTCACCAGTACAGCCCATTGGCAATCAGCCCCAGCATTTT. This codes for CASSPVQPIGNQPQHF.

The V and J genes are TRBV4-2 and TRBJ2-5; 12 bases map to TRBD2. Germline loops: CDR1 LGHNA, CDR2 YNFKEQ. With V trimmed by 4 bases and J by 5 bases, 8 bases remained unmatched. This CDR3 is 16 amino acids long. The CDR3 nucleotides are TGTGCCAGCAGCCGCAGACTAGCGGGAGAGGGTGAGACCCAGTACTTC. This encodes CASSRRLAGEGETQYF.

This sequence joins TRBV9 and TRBJ2-6; D is uncertain. V gave up 0 bases and J gave up 0 bases, with 10 bases separating them. This CDR3 has 17 amino acids. CDR1 and CDR2 from the germline V gene are SGDLS and YYNGEE. The CDR3 loop is CASSVDGRPSGANVLTF. The CDR3 coding sequence is TGTGCCAGCAGCGTAGACGGCAGGCCCTCTGGGGCCAACGTCCTGACTTTC.